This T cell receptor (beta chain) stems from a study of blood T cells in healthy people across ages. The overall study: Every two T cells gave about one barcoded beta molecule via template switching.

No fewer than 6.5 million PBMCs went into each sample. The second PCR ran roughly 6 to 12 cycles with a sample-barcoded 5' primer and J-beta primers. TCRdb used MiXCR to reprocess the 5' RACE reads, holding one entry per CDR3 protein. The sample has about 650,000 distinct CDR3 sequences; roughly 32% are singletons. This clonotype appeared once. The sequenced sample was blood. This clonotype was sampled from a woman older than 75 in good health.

CDR3 bases: TGTGCCAGCAGTTATCCGGGCCCCAACTACGAGCAGTACTTC. It translates to CASSYPGPNYEQYF. J is TRBJ2-7 and V is TRBV7-9; D uncertain. Germline V CDR1 and CDR2: SEHNR, FQNEAQ (reference sequence). Trimming removed 6 bases from V and 3 bases from J, with 15 bases in between. This CDR3 contains 14 residues.